This T cell receptor (beta chain) was recorded in a study of blood T cell repertoires in COVID-19. Study details: Spain, Italy and the United States supplied samples that represented acute and convalescent COVID-19. The cDNA or gDNA used as material had been derived from T cells, B-cell-depleted T cells, or PBMCs.

Germline V gene data show CDR1 as MDHEN and CDR2 as SYDVKM. V was cut by 7 bases and J by 5 bases, with 17 bases left in between. CDR3 size: 15 residues. Those enrolled, adults aged roughly 18 to 89 years, came from around 24 US areas. Cohorts were assigned according to the clinical history that participants reported. TCRdb's table, derived via immunoSEQ multiplex PCR, lists solely in-frame clones and lacks some. Of fewer than 350,000 clones in the sample, roughly nine tenths were seen once. The sequencing input was PBMCs or T cells enriched from blood (not recorded which). This chain joins TRBV28 and TRBJ2-2; tentatively, D is TRBD2 (6 bases). This sequence originates from a woman in her forties who had recovered from COVID-19. The DNA for the CDR3 is TGTGCCAGCACCTATCTGGTCCGGGGGACCGGGGAGCTGTTTTTT. Translating it yields CASTYLVRGTGELFF.